This TCR beta chain was documented in a study of cytomegalovirus exposure and HLA in healthy donors. The PCR was carried out with 60 Vbeta primers and 13 Jbeta primers. The assay was immunoSEQ multiplex PCR, and TCRdb's table has in-frame clones only and misses some. The sample lists more than 95,000 clones, roughly 74% seen once, with roughly 3.2% in the top ten. Trimming shortened V by 6 bases and J by 6 bases, and 11 bases separated the two germline ends. The CDR3 covers 12 residues. Germline lookup yields CDR1 SNHLY and CDR2 FYNNEI. As for this clone: Its antigen is as yet unknown.

Findings and limits, study-wide: A later analysis linked 15,000 to 20,000 TCR beta sequences to HLA alleles at 0.05 false discovery rate. In an earlier analysis, productive rearrangement rates for most beta V segments clustered near 87% or 30%. Rare sequences made up most TCRs, while some public TCRs were found in many donors.

J is TRBJ1-2 and V is TRBV2, with a tentative D call TRBD1 (5 bases). Source material: PBMCs. The TCR sequence derives from a female donor in good health and CMV-seropositive. CDR3 bases: TGTGCCAGCAGGGGGGGTGGGGATGGCTACACCTTC. Protein product: CASRGGGDGYTF.